This TCR beta chain was obtained from a study of T-cell memory formation after mild COVID-19. Across the study: TCR clusters largely stayed donor specific.

One entry per CDR3 protein results from TCRdb running MiXCR on the 5' RACE reads. The table lists under 450,000 distinct CDR3 sequences, roughly 19% of them singletons. Germline assignment: CDR1 SSHAT and CDR2 FNYEAQ (reference sequence). The CDR3 extends over 17 amino acids. V gave up 1 base and J gave up 6 bases; unmatched junction bases: 11. This clonotype was picked up a small number of times. The TCR originated in a young man who had mild COVID-19 (a few samples of this study predate the infection). Cell type and time point are not known. Sequenced material: PBMCs or a T cell subset sorted from them (not recorded which). The rearrangement joins TRBV7-7 to TRBJ2-5; 10 bases fit TRBD1. The CDR3 DNA is TGTGCCAGCAGCTTAGATACCCTGGACAGGGGGAGGCAGACCCAGTACTTC. Translation gives CASSLDTLDRGRQTQYF.